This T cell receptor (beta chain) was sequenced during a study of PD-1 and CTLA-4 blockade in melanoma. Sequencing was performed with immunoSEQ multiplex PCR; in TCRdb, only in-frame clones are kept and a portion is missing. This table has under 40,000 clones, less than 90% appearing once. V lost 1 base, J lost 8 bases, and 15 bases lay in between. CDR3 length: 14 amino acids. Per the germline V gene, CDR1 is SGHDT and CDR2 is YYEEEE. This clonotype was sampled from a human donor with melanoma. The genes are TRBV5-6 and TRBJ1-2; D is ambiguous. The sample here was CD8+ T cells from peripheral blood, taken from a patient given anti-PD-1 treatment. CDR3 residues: CASSLIYGRVGYTF. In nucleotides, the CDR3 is TGTGCCAGCAGCTTGATTTACGGCCGGGTCGGCTACACCTTC.